This T cell receptor beta chain was identified during a study of cytomegalovirus exposure and HLA in healthy donors. Findings and limits, study-wide: It was in a later analysis that TCR association rates were seen to vary by HLA locus, highest for DRB1 and lowest for HLA-C. Later analysis found that TCR beta chains associated with HLA were more clonally expanded than other, equally common chains. Sequencing likely caused a cluster of highly shared sequence variants.

PCR employed 60 Vbeta and 13 Jbeta primers. Libraries were prepared by immunoSEQ multiplex PCR; TCRdb keeps only in-frame clonotypes and omits some of them. The sample includes some 130,000 clones, 70% to 85% of them seen just once. As for this clone: What it binds is not known.

Trimming cost V 4 bases and J 0 bases, with 13 bases left between them. This CDR3 comprises 15 residues. Germline CDR1 is SGHKS and CDR2 is YYEKEE (reference sequence). The specimen was PBMCs. The genes are TRBV5-5 and TRBJ2-5, with D tentatively TRBD2 (6 bases). The source is a boy aged 5-17 years in good health and CMV-seronegative. The CDR3 spells CASSIYRGYQETQYF. The CDR3 region has the DNA TGTGCCAGCAGCATCTACCGGGGGTACCAAGAGACCCAGTACTTC.